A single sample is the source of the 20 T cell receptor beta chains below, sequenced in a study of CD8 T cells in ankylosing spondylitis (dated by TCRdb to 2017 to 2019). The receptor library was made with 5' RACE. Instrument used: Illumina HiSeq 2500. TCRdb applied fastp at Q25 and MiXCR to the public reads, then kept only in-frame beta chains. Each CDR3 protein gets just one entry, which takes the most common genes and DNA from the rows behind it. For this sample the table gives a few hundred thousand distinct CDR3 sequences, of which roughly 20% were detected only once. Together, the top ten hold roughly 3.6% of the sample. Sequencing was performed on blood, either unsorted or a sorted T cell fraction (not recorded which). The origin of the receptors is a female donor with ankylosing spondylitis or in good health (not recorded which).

DNA of the CDR3: TGTGCCAGCAGCTTAATAGGGGCTAGTCTTAAGGGCGATGAGCAGTTCTTC. Amino acids: CASSLIGASLKGDEQFF. The V call is TRBV7-3, the J call TRBJ2-1, with D tentatively TRBD1 (5 bases). The CDR3 extends over 17 amino acids. V lost 1 base, J lost 8 bases, and 21 bases lay in between. Germline V gene lookup returns CDR1 SGHTA and CDR2 FQGTGA.

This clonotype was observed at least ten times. CDR3 sequence: CASRPGLVGFEQYF. The CDR3 nucleotides read TGTGCCAGCAGGCCGGGACTAGTAGGTTTCGAGCAGTACTTC. This sequence joins TRBV12-3 or TRBV12-4 and TRBJ2-7, with 8 positions matching TRBD2. With 6 bases clipped from V and 6 bases from J, the junction kept 10 bases outside the gene matches. CDR3 length equals 14 residues.

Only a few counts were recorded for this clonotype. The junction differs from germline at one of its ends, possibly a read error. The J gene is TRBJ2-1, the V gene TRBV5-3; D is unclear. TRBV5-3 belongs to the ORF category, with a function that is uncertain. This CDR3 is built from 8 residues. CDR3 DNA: TGTGCCAGAAGCTTGATCGGTTTT. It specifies CARSLIGF.

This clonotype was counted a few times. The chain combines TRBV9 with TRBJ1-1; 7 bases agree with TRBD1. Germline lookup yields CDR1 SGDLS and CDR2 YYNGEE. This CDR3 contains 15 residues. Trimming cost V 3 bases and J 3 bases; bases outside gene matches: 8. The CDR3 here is CASSALTGDYTEAFF. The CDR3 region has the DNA TGTGCCAGCAGCGCCCTTACAGGGGACTACACTGAAGCTTTCTTT.

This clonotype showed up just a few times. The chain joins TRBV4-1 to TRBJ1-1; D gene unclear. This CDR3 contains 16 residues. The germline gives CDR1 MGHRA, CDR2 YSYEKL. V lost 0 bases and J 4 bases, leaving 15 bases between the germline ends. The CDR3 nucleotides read TGCGCCAGCAGCCAAGATAGGGCAGCGGCGGGCACTGAAGCTTTCTTT. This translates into CASSQDRAAAGTEAFF.

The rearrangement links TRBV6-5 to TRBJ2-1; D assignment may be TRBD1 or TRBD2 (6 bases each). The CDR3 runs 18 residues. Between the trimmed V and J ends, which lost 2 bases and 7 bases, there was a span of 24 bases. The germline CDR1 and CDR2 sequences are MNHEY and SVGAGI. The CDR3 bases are TGTGCCAGCAGTTACACAATACGACGGGGGCTCACGCGGAATGAGCAGTTCTTC. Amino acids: CASSYTIRRGLTRNEQFF.

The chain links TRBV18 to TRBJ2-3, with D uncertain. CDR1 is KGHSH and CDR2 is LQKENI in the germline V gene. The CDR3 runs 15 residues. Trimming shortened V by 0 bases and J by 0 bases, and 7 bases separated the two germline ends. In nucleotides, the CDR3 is TGTGCCAGCTCACCACCTGTTAGGAGCACAGATACGCAGTATTTT. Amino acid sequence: CASSPPVRSTDTQYF.

Written as DNA, the CDR3 is TGTGCCAGCAGTGAGACAGGGGTCCGCTATGGCTACACCTTC. It is translated as CASSETGVRYGYTF. The chain carries TRBV25-1 and TRBJ1-2; 8 nucleotides agree with TRBD1. This CDR3 is 14 amino acids long. Trimming at V came to 3 bases and at J to 4 bases, leaving 4 bases not matched to a gene. Germline V gene data show CDR1 as MGHDK and CDR2 as SYGVNS.

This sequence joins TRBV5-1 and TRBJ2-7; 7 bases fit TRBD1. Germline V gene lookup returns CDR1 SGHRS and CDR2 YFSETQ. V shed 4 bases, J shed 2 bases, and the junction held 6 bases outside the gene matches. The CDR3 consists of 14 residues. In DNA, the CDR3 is TGCGCCAGCAGCCTTGACGGACAGGCCTACGAGCAGTACTTC. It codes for CASSLDGQAYEQYF.

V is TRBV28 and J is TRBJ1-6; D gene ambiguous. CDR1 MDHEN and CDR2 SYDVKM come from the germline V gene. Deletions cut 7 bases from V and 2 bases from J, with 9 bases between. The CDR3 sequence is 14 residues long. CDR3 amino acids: CASTKGAYNSPLHF. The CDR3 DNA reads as TGTGCCAGCACCAAAGGTGCCTATAATTCACCCCTCCACTTT.

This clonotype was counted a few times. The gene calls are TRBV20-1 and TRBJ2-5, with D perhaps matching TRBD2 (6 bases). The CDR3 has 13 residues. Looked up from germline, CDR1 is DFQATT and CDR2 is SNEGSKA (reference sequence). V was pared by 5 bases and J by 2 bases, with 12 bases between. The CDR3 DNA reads TGCAGTGCTGCGGGGTCAACACAAGAGACCCAGTACTTC. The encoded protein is CSAAGSTQETQYF.

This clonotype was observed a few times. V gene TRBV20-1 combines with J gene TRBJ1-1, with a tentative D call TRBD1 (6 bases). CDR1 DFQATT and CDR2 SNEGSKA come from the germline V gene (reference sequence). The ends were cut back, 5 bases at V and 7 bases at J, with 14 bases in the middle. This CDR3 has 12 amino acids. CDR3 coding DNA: TGCAGTGCTTTACAGGGTCAGGGTGAAGCTTTCTTT. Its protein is CSALQGQGEAFF.

The CDR3 spells CASSQDPLLLAGGSGELFF. The DNA of the CDR3 is TGCGCCAGCAGCCAAGACCCTTTACTACTAGCGGGAGGCAGCGGGGAGCTGTTTTTT. The chain employs TRBV4-1 and TRBJ2-2; TRBD2 matches at 12 bases. The V and J ends lost 0 bases and 7 bases, in that order; junction bases with no gene match: 12. Per germline, CDR1 MGHRA and CDR2 YSYEKL. The CDR3 is 19 amino acids.

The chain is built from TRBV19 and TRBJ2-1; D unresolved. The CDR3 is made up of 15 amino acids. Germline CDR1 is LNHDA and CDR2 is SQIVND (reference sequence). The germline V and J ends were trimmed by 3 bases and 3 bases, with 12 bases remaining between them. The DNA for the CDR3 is TGTGCCAGTAGTATTCGCCTACCACGCTACAATGAGCAGTTCTTC. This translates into CASSIRLPRYNEQFF.

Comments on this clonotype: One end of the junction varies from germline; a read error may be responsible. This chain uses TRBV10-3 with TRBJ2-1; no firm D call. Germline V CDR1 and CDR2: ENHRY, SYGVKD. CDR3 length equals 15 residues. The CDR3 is CATSEDLSSYNEQFF. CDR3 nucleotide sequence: TGTGCCACCAGTGAGGACCTGAGCTCCTACAATGAGCAGTTCTTC.

The CDR3 spells CASRVGTITHSDTQYF. The CDR3 region has the DNA TGTGCCAGCAGGGTGGGGACTATCACACATTCGGATACGCAGTATTTT. The chain links TRBV2 to TRBJ2-3; 7 nucleotides line up with TRBD2. Per the germline V gene, CDR1 is SNHLY and CDR2 is FYNNEI. V gave up 6 bases and J gave up 6 bases; unmatched junction bases: 15. This CDR3 comprises 16 residues.

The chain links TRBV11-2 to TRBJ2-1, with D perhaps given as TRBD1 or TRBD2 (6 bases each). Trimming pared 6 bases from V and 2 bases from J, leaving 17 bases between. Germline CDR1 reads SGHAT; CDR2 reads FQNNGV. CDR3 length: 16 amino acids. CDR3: CASRPGAGTPYNEQFF. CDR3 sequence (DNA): TGTGCCAGCAGACCGGGGGCAGGCACCCCCTACAATGAGCAGTTCTTC.

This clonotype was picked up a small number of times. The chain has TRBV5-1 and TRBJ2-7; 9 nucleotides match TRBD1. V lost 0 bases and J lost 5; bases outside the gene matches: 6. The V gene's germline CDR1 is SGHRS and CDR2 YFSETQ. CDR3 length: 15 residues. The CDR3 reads CASSLERTGVHEQYF. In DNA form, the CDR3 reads TGCGCCAGCAGCTTGGAGAGGACAGGGGTACACGAGCAGTACTTC.

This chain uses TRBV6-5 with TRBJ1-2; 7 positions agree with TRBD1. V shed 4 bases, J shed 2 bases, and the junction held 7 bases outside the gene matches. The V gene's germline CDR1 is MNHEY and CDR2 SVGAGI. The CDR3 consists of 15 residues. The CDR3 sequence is CASSSDGQENYGYTF. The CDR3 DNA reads TGTGCCAGCAGTTCCGACGGACAGGAGAACTATGGCTACACCTTC.

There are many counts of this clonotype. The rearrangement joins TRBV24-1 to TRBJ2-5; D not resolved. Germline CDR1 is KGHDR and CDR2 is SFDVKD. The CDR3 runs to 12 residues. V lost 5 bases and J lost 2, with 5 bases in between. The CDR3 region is CATSGSQETQYF. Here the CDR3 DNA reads TGTGCCACCAGTGGGAGTCAAGAGACCCAGTACTTC.